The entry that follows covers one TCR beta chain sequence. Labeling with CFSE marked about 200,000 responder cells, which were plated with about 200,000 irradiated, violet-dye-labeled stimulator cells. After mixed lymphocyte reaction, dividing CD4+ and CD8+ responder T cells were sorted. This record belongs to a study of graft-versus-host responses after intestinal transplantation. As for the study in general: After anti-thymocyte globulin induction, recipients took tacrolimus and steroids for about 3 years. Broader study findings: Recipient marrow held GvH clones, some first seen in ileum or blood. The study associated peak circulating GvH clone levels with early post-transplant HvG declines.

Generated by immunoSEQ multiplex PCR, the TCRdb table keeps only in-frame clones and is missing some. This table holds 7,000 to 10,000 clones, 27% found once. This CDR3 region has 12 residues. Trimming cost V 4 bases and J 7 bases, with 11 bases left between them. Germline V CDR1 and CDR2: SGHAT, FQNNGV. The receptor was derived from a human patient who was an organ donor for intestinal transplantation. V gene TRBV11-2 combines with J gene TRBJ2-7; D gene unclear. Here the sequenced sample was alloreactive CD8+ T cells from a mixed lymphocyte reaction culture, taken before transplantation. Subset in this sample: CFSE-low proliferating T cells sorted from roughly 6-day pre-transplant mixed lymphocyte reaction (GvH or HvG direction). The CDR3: CASSSTRVEQYF. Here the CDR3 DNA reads TGTGCCAGCAGCTCTACAAGGGTGGAGCAGTACTTC.